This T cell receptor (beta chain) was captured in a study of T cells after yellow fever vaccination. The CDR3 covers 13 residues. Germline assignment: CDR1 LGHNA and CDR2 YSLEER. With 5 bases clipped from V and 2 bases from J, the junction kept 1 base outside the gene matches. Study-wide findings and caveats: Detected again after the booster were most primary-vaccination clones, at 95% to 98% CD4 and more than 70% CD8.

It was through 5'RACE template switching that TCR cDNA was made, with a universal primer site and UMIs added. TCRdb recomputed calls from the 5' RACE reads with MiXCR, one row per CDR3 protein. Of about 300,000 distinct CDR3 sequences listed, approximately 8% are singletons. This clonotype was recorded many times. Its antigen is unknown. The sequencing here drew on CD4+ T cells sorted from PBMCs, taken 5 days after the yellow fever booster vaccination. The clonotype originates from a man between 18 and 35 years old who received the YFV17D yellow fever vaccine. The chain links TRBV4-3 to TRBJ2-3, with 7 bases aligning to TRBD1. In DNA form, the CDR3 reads TGCGCCAGCAGCGGACAGGACACAGATACGCAGTATTTT. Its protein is CASSGQDTDTQYF.